The entry below describes one TCR beta chain. Sequencing was performed with immunoSEQ multiplex PCR; in TCRdb, only in-frame clones are kept and a portion is missing. The data contain around 10,000 clones, roughly 70% of them singletons. The CDR3 covers 12 residues. CDR1 and CDR2 (germline): SEHNR, FQNEAQ (reference sequence). The V end lost 5 bases, the J end lost 2 bases, and 7 bases lay between the germline ends. The data were taken from a study of early stage breast cancer tumors. This TCR was sampled from a person aged 45 to 59 with breast cancer. The sequenced material came from breast tumor tissue. The gene calls are TRBV7-9 and TRBJ2-7; D is ambiguous. CDR3 residues: CASSPNTYEQYF. The CDR3 nucleotides read TGTGCCAGCAGCCCCAACACCTACGAGCAGTACTTC.